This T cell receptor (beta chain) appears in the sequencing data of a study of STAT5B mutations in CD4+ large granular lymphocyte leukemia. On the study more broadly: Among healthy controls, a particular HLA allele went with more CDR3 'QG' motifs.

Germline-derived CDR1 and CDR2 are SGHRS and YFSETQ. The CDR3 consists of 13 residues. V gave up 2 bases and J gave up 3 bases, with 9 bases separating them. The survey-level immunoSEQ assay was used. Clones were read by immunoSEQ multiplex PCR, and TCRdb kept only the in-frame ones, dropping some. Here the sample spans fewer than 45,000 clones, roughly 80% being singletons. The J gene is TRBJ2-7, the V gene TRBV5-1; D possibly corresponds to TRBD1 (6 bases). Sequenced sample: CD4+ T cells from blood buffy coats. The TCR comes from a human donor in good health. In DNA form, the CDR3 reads TGCGCCAGCAGCTTCGGACAGAACTACGAGCAGTACTTC. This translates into CASSFGQNYEQYF.